The 21 T cell receptor beta chains below were found in one sample sequenced in a study of brain metastases from non-small cell lung cancer. TCRdb's table, derived via immunoSEQ multiplex PCR, lists solely in-frame clones and lacks some. The repertoire holds 150 to 200 clones, more than 75% seen once, with less than 25% in the top ten. The sequenced sample was tissue from a brain metastasis. These receptors were taken from a donor aged 40 or over with non-small cell lung cancer.

This chain links TRBV2 with TRBJ1-3, with D unresolved. This CDR3 has 13 amino acids. CDR1 is SNHLY and CDR2 is FYNNEI in the germline V gene. Trimming stripped 6 bases from V and 1 base from J, with 7 bases between. The CDR3: CASSAESGNTIYF. In DNA form, the CDR3 reads TGTGCCAGCAGCGCGGAGTCTGGAAACACCATATATTTT.

This chain links TRBV10-3 with TRBJ2-1; D is possibly TRBD1 or TRBD2 (5 bases each). CDR3 length: 14 amino acids. The germline V gene has CDR1 ENHRY and CDR2 SYGVKD. V lost 0 bases to trimming and J lost 9 bases, with 12 bases between them. The CDR3 nucleotides read TGTGCCATCAGTGAGTCCCGGGCAGGGAGTGAGCAGTTCTTC. Protein product: CAISESRAGSEQFF.

The genes are TRBV13 and TRBJ1-6; D is perhaps TRBD1 (6 bases). Deletions cut 5 bases from V and 3 bases from J, with 14 bases between. The CDR3 runs to 16 residues. The germline V gene has CDR1 PRHDT and CDR2 FYEKMQ (reference sequence). As DNA, the CDR3 is TGTGCCAGCAGCCCAAAACAGGGAGGCTATAATTCACCCCTCCACTTT. Translation: CASSPKQGGYNSPLHF.

V usage is TRBV19 and J usage is TRBJ2-3, with D tentatively TRBD1 or TRBD2 (7 bases each). The CDR3 is made up of 15 amino acids. V shed 8 bases and J shed 0 bases, with 15 bases lying between them. In germline, CDR1 is LNHDA, CDR2 SQIVND (reference sequence). CDR3 nucleotide sequence: TGTGCCAGTGGGAGGGGGCCCTCCAGCACAGATACGCAGTATTTT. Protein: CASGRGPSSTDTQYF.

The chain links TRBV19 to TRBJ1-6; D call uncertain. The CDR3 spans 13 residues. Trimming removed 6 bases from V and 7 bases from J, with 10 bases in between. CDR1 is LNHDA and CDR2 is SQIVND in the germline V gene (reference sequence). DNA of the CDR3: TGTGCCAGTAGAAGGGCAATAAATTCACCCCTCCACTTT. Translating gives CASRRAINSPLHF.

This clone was detected once. This chain links TRBV4-1 with TRBJ2-1; no reliable D call. Trimming stripped 0 bases from V and 5 bases from J, with 11 bases between. The germline CDR1 and CDR2 sequences are MGHRA and YSYEKL. This CDR3 contains 15 residues. CDR3 nucleotide sequence: TGCGCCAGCAGCCAAGAAAATCGGAACAACAATGAGCAGTTCTTC. As protein: CASSQENRNNNEQFF.

This clone was picked up one time. The chain has TRBV3-1 (or the pseudogene TRBV3-2) and TRBJ2-5; 11 bases fit TRBD2. The V gene's germline CDR1 is LGHDT and CDR2 YNNKEL (reference sequence). J gave up 7 bases and V 6 bases, and 7 bases lay outside the gene matches. The CDR3 extends over 14 amino acids. The CDR3 sequence: CASSPSGGHGTQYF. The CDR3 DNA is TGTGCCAGCAGTCCTAGCGGGGGGCACGGGACCCAGTACTTC.

A single count supports this clone. The CDR3 sequence is CAWSGGGTAAGYTF. As DNA, the CDR3 is TGTGCCTGGAGTGGAGGGGGCACGGCTGCTGGCTACACCTTC. V gene TRBV30 combines with J gene TRBJ1-2, with 7 nucleotides matching TRBD1. The CDR3 length is 14 residues. V lost 1 base and J lost 7; bases outside the gene matches: 9. CDR1 is GTSNPN, CDR2 SVGIG, per germline (reference sequence).

The V call is TRBV19, the J call TRBJ1-5, with 7 bases that match TRBD1. The CDR3 contains 15 residues. The junction had 10 bases not matched to a gene; V was cut back by 4 bases and J by 7 bases. Germline V gives CDR1 LNHDA, CDR2 SQIVND (reference sequence). The CDR3 reads CASSTGDRVGQPQHF. The CDR3 DNA follows: TGTGCCAGTAGTACGGGTGACAGGGTGGGGCAGCCCCAGCATTTT. The complete variable domain, with remaining parts taken from reference TRBV19 and TRBJ1-5, reads DGGITQSPKYLFRKEGQNVTLSCEQNLNHDAMYWYRQDPGQGLRLIYYSQIVNDFQKGDIAEGYSVSREKKESFPLTVTSAQKNPTAFYLCASSTGDRVGQPQHFGDGTRLSIL.

This clone was counted between two and nine times. The chain combines TRBV7-2 with TRBJ2-7; 9 bases are a match to TRBD1. The germline V gene encodes CDR1 SGHTA and CDR2 FQGNSA. The length of the CDR3 is 15 residues. V was clipped by 4 bases and J by 4 bases; unmatched bases: 8. The CDR3: CASSSGQGNVYEQYV. The DNA of the CDR3 is TGTGCCAGCAGCTCGGGACAGGGTAACGTTTACGAGCAGTACGTC.

CDR3 sequence: CASSSGQGLLETQYF. The CDR3 DNA is TGTGCCAGCAGTTCCGGGCAGGGCCTCTTGGAGACCCAGTACTTC. The chain has TRBV28 and TRBJ2-5; possible D gene TRBD1, 5 bases. Trimming took off 4 bases at V and 5 bases at J, with 17 bases between the two ends. This CDR3 contains 15 residues. Germline assignment: CDR1 MDHEN and CDR2 SYDVKM.

This clone was seen a single time. This chain joins TRBV2 and TRBJ1-5; D not resolved. V gave up 4 bases and J gave up 6 bases, with 4 bases separating them. The CDR3 runs 11 residues. CDR1 is SNHLY and CDR2 is FYNNEI in the germline V gene. This CDR3 reads CASSVSQPQHF. The CDR3 DNA is TGTGCCAGCAGTGTTTCTCAGCCCCAGCATTTT.

In its sample, this clone was seen once. The chain combines TRBV23-1 with TRBJ1-3; 8 bases fit TRBD1. TRBV23-1 is an open reading frame whose function is uncertain. The V and J ends lost 0 bases and 1 base, in that order; junction bases with no gene match: 8. The CDR3 is 18 residues long. DNA of the CDR3: TGCGCCAGCAGTCAATCGAAGGAGAGGACAGGGTCTGGAAACACCATATATTTT. It encodes CASSQSKERTGSGNTIYF.

The genes are TRBV2 and TRBJ1-5; weak D call: TRBD1 (5 bases). V was pared by 4 bases and J by 0 bases, with 13 bases between. The CDR3 contains 16 residues. The V gene's germline CDR1 is SNHLY and CDR2 FYNNEI. Here the CDR3 DNA reads TGTGCCAGCAGTGTGCAGGGCGGCCGTAGCAATCAGCCCCAGCATTTT. Protein: CASSVQGGRSNQPQHF. The variable domain in full, completed from reference TRBV2 and TRBJ1-5, reads EPEVTQTPSHQVTQMGQEVILRCVPISNHLYFYWYRQILGQKVEFLVSFYNNEISEKSEIFDDQFSVERPDGSNFTLKIRSTKLEDSAMYFCASSVQGGRSNQPQHFGDGTRLSIL.

This chain connects TRBV5-1 to TRBJ1-1, with a weak D call TRBD1 (5 bases). Trimming took 2 bases from V and 4 from J, leaving 15 bases between them. Germline CDR1 reads SGHRS; CDR2 reads YFSETQ. The length of the CDR3 is 15 residues. The CDR3 here is CASSLTAGWSTEAFF. The CDR3 region has the DNA TGCGCCAGCAGCTTAACGGCAGGGTGGAGCACTGAAGCTTTCTTT.

The chain combines TRBV2 with TRBJ2-3, with D possibly matching TRBD2 (8 bases). The germline V gene encodes CDR1 SNHLY and CDR2 FYNNEI. The CDR3 is 16 residues long. V was shortened by 11 bases and J by 0 bases, with 21 bases between the two germline ends. The CDR3 protein is CAGRQGGGGSTDTQYF. The CDR3 DNA reads as TGTGCCGGGAGACAGGGCGGCGGGGGGAGCACAGATACGCAGTATTTT.

V is TRBV9 and J is TRBJ1-2; D is ambiguous. The CDR3 length is 15 residues. Germline CDR1 SGDLS, CDR2 YYNGEE. V was pared by 4 bases and J by 4 bases, with 17 bases between. CDR3 loop: CASSPRATIGYGYTF. Written as DNA, the CDR3 is TGTGCCAGCAGCCCACGGGCGACGATCGGCTATGGCTACACCTTC.

This clone was observed once. This chain connects TRBV28 to TRBJ1-5; D uncertain. CDR1 and CDR2 (germline): MDHEN, SYDVKM. This CDR3 comprises 13 residues. V lost 6 bases and J 5 bases, leaving 11 bases between the germline ends. CDR3 in DNA: TGTGCCAGCAGCCATGAGCTGGATCAGCCCCAGCATTTT. Residues: CASSHELDQPQHF.

The chain has TRBV11-3 and TRBJ2-2, with D tentatively TRBD1 (6 bases). CDR1 SGHNT and CDR2 YENEEA come from the germline V gene. V was cut by 5 bases and J by 6 bases, with 16 bases left in between. The CDR3 spans 15 residues. The CDR3 DNA is TGTGCCAGCAGCCCGCCTGGGGGCGGGCCCGGGGAGCTGTTTTTT. As protein: CASSPPGGGPGELFF.

This clone appeared once. The chain couples TRBV5-1 to TRBJ2-3, with a weak D call TRBD1 (5 bases). The CDR3 totals 14 residues. Trimming shortened V by 1 base and J by 6 bases, and 12 bases separated the two germline ends. CDR1 and CDR2 (germline): SGHRS, YFSETQ. The CDR3 sequence is CASSLSGPGDTQYF. CDR3 DNA: TGCGCCAGCAGCTTGTCAGGACCAGGGGATACGCAGTATTTT.

CDR3 nucleotides: TGTGCCAGCAGTGAGGAGGGAGGGTTGAACACTGAAGCTTTCTTT. Its translation is CASSEEGGLNTEAFF. The genes are TRBV6-4 and TRBJ1-1; D remains unclear. The CDR3 extends over 15 amino acids. Trimming took 3 bases from V and 0 from J, leaving 11 bases between them. Germline CDR1 is MRHNA and CDR2 is SNTAGT.